This T cell receptor beta chain is drawn from a study of regulatory T cells in long-lasting Graves disease. Libraries of TCR beta came from iRepertoire HTBI primers plus Arm-PCR of CDR3 regions. TCRdb reprocessed the multiplex PCR reads with MiXCR, giving one entry per CDR3 protein. The data show around 400,000 distinct CDR3 sequences, 23% seen once. Indicated time point: persistent/refractory GD, antithyroid drugs over 5 years with positive TRAb. Extracted RNA from PBMCs served as the source of the TCR library. In germline, CDR1 is SGHVS, CDR2 FNYEAQ. This CDR3 has 16 residues. Trimming took 5 bases from V and 1 from J; bases not matched to a gene: 7.

This chain links TRBV7-6 with TRBJ2-3; TRBD2 agrees at 9 bases. The receptor comes from a middle-aged woman with Graves disease. Sequenced here: peripheral blood mononuclear cells (PBMCs), sampled when the disease was refractory, from a patient treated with antithyroid drugs. As DNA, the CDR3 is TGTGCCAGCAGCAGAAGCCAGCGGGAGGGCACAGATACGCAGTATTTT. It encodes CASSRSQREGTDTQYF.